This T cell receptor beta chain came from a study of cytotoxic CD8 clonotypes in ibrutinib-treated CLL. Study-level findings and limits: There were few public clonotypes, and on treatment they contracted or stayed stable. Baseline levels were approached again at progression, after clonality had risen at ibrutinib response.

This CDR3 spans 14 amino acids. Germline loops: CDR1 SGHRS, CDR2 YFSETQ. The J segment lost 0 bases and the V segment lost 4 bases, leaving 3 bases of the junction unmatched. Sequencing used immunoSEQ multiplex PCR; TCRdb keeps in-frame clones, though not all of them. The table includes approximately 67,000 clones, 80% detected once. Turning to this clone: Its antigen is currently unknown.

This sequence originates from a human donor with chronic lymphocytic leukemia. The sequences come from PBMCs, collected at disease progression, from a patient treated with ibrutinib. V usage is TRBV5-1 and J usage is TRBJ1-1; 7 bases fit TRBD1. Written as DNA, the CDR3 is TGCGCCAGCAGCCAGCAGGGGGTGAACACTGAAGCTTTCTTT. Its translation: CASSQQGVNTEAFF.